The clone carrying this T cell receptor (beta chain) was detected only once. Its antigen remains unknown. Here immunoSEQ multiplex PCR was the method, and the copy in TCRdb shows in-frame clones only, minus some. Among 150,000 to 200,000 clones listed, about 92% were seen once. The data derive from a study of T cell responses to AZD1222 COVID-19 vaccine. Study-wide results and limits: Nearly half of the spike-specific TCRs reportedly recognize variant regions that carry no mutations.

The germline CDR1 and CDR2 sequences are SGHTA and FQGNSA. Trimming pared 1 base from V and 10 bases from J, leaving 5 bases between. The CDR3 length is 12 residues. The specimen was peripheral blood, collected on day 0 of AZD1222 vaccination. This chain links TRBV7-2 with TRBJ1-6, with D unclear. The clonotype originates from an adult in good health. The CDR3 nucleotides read TGTGCCAGCAGCTTAGGACTCTCACCCCTCCACTTT. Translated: CASSLGLSPLHF.